This TCR beta chain stems from a study of T cell repertoires in cytomegalovirus infection. About the research overall: CMV epitopes that were recently identified and HLA-C-restricted were used alongside well-studied HLA-B-restricted ones. Study-wide findings and caveats: The cumulative frequency of public TCR beta families distinguished individuals who carried CMV together with the relevant HLA.

In its sample, this clonotype was seen many times. Antigen: not known. This CDR3 has 18 residues. The V segment lost 5 bases and the J segment 0 bases; nucleotides outside the gene matches: 7. The germline gives CDR1 MNHEY, CDR2 SVGEGT. Via MiXCR, TCRdb re-called the reads, giving one row per CDR3 protein. Seen here are 110,000 or so distinct CDR3 sequences, over 25% observed once, and the top ten hold roughly 40%. This TCR was sampled from a human donor in good health (CMV status not recorded). Some clones in this sample may be carry-over from other donors' samples. The V and J genes are TRBV6-2 or TRBV6-3 and TRBJ2-4; 13 positions agree with TRBD2. Sequencing was performed on CD8+ T cells from cultured PBMCs, taken from culture after CMV antigen stimulation. CDR3 region: CASSLTSGGASAKNIQYF. The CDR3 nucleotides read TGTGCCAGCAGTCTAACTAGCGGGGGGGCCTCAGCCAAAAACATTCAGTACTTC.